A single sample gave rise to the 3 T cell receptor beta chains below, sequenced in a study of CD8+CD57+ T cells in acquired aplastic anemia. Patients selected for sequencing had displayed CD8+CD57+ cell expansion by flow cytometry. Genomic DNA acted as the template from which TCR beta VDJ combination and CDR3 sequence profiling were carried out. A single record per CDR3 protein comes from TCRdb applying MiXCR to the reads. Among 200,000 to 300,000 distinct CDR3 sequences listed, around 82% were seen once. The source material was sorted CD4+, CD8+, or CD8+CD57+ T cells (not recorded which) from PBMCs. The receptors come from a human donor with aplastic anemia.

The chain is built from TRBV7-3 and TRBJ1-2; D unclear. Trimming removed 3 bases from V and 9 bases from J, with 20 bases in between. Germline V CDR1 and CDR2: SGHTA, FQGTGA. The CDR3 consists of 15 residues. CDR3 region: CASSFGCCYVYRYTF. The CDR3 region has the DNA TGTGCCAGCAGCTTCGGCTGCTGCTATGTCTACCGCTACACCTTC.

Here the CDR3 DNA reads TGTGCCAGCAGCTCATTAGCGGGGATCTCGTACAATGAGCAGTTCTTC. This encodes CASSSLAGISYNEQFF. This rearrangement joins TRBV7-2 to TRBJ2-1, with TRBD2 identical over 8 bases. The CDR3 is 16 residues long. V lost 4 bases to trimming and J lost 4 bases; unmatched junction nucleotides: 9. CDR1 SGHTA and CDR2 FQGNSA come from the germline V gene. Variable domain in full (rest from reference TRBV7-2 and TRBJ2-1): GAGVSQSPSNKVTEKGKDVELRCDPISGHTALYWYRQSLGQGLEFLIYFQGNSAPDKSGLPSDRFSAERTGGSVSTLTIQRTQQEDSAVYLCASSSLAGISYNEQFFGPGTRLTVL.

The chain carries TRBV7-2 and TRBJ1-1; 12 positions agree with TRBD1. CDR1 is SGHTA and CDR2 is FQGNSA in the germline V gene. The trim removed 5 bases at V and 0 bases at J, leaving 7 bases unmatched. This CDR3 region has 17 residues. The CDR3 spells CASSPGGQGAVNTEAFF. As DNA, the CDR3 is TGTGCCAGCAGCCCGGGGGGACAGGGGGCGGTGAACACTGAAGCTTTCTTT.